Below, one T cell receptor beta chain is given with its context. The data belong to a study of cytomegalovirus exposure and HLA in healthy donors. The CDR3 runs 15 residues. Trimming removed 2 bases from V and 4 bases from J, with 15 bases in between. Per the germline V gene, CDR1 is MNHNS and CDR2 is SASEGT. PCR involved 60 Vbeta and 13 Jbeta primers. Clones were read by immunoSEQ multiplex PCR, and TCRdb kept only the in-frame ones, dropping some. The sample yields some 140,000 clones, 80% seen once. Sequenced: PBMCs. The sequence was obtained from a woman between 40 and 50 years old in good health and CMV-seropositive. J is TRBJ2-7 and V is TRBV6-1; D is unclear. CDR3 nucleotides: TGTGCCAGCAGTGAAAATTTGGCATGGAGATACGAGCAGTACTTC. Translated: CASSENLAWRYEQYF.